Following are 14 T cell receptor beta chains from one sample sequenced in a study of blood T cell repertoires in COVID-19. TCRdb keeps only in-frame clones here, not all; method: immunoSEQ multiplex PCR. Of about 170,000 clones in the sample, approximately 82% were seen once. Sequences were obtained from PBMCs or T cells enriched from blood (not recorded which). The receptors here all came from a woman between 45 and 65 years old in a cohort exposed to, infected with or recovered from COVID-19 (not recorded which).

V usage is TRBV6-4 and J usage is TRBJ1-6, with D maybe TRBD1 (6 bases). CDR3 length: 15 residues. V lost 6 bases and J lost 5, with 14 bases in between. Germline assignment: CDR1 MRHNA and CDR2 SNTAGT. CDR3 amino acids: CASSAADRNNSPLHF. The DNA for the CDR3 is TGTGCCAGCAGCGCCGCGGACAGAAATAATTCACCCCTCCACTTT.

The chain links TRBV5-1 to TRBJ2-3; perhaps TRBD2 as D (6 bases). The CDR3 has 15 amino acids. Germline V gene data show CDR1 as SGHRS and CDR2 as YFSETQ. V was trimmed by 0 bases and J by 2 bases, leaving 10 bases between them. The CDR3, as DNA: TGCGCCAGCAGCTTGGAGGGGACTTACACAGATACGCAGTATTTT. Its translation is CASSLEGTYTDTQYF. The full variable domain, in which reference TRBV5-1 and TRBJ2-3 provide the parts outside the CDR3, is KAGVTQTPRYLIKTRGQQVTLSCSPISGHRSVSWYQQTPGQGLQFLFEYFSETQRNKGNFPGRFSGRQFSNSRSEMNVSTLELGDSALYLCASSLEGTYTDTQYFGPGTRLTVL.

The J gene is TRBJ1-5, the V gene TRBV5-8; D is possibly TRBD1 (5 bases). Trimming took 0 bases from V and 0 from J, leaving 7 bases between them. CDR3 length equals 15 residues. Germline V gene data show CDR1 as SGHTS and CDR2 as YDEGEE. The CDR3 loop reads CASSLGQYSNQPQHF. The CDR3 coding sequence is TGTGCCAGCAGCTTGGGACAGTATAGCAATCAGCCCCAGCATTTT.

V usage is TRBV4-2 and J usage is TRBJ1-1, with a possible D match to TRBD1 (6 bases). The CDR3 is made up of 15 amino acids. Germline V gives CDR1 LGHNA, CDR2 YNFKEQ. Trimming shortened V by 4 bases and J by 5 bases, and 17 bases separated the two germline ends. The CDR3 coding sequence is TGTGCCAGCAGCCGGCCTATAGAGGGGGAAACTGAAGCTTTCTTT. As protein: CASSRPIEGETEAFF.

This chain connects TRBV7-3 to TRBJ2-5, with D perhaps TRBD2 (5 bases). Germline lookup yields CDR1 SGHTA and CDR2 FQGTGA. Trimming cost V 5 bases and J 3 bases, with 13 bases left between them. The CDR3 is made up of 14 amino acids. The CDR3 sequence: CASSQPGFEETQYF. CDR3 nucleotide sequence: TGTGCCAGCAGCCAACCGGGATTCGAAGAGACCCAGTACTTC.

The chain carries TRBV14 and TRBJ2-1, with 11 bases that match TRBD2. Germline V gene data show CDR1 as SGHDN and CDR2 as FVKESK. The CDR3 length is 14 residues. V dropped 1 base and J dropped 9; count of bases not matched to a gene: 2. The CDR3 DNA is TGTGCCAGCAGCCAAGTAACTAGCGGGAGTGAGCAGTTCTTC. It specifies CASSQVTSGSEQFF.

J is TRBJ2-7 and V is TRBV7-9; 9 bases line up with TRBD1. With 1 base clipped from V and 2 bases from J, the junction kept 6 bases outside the gene matches. The CDR3 loop spans 16 amino acids. Per the germline V gene, CDR1 is SEHNR and CDR2 is FQNEAQ (reference sequence). The CDR3 sequence is CASSLGGQGPTYEQYF. The CDR3 nucleotides read TGTGCCAGCAGCTTAGGGGGACAGGGCCCGACCTACGAGCAGTACTTC.

V gene TRBV5-6 combines with J gene TRBJ2-5; a possible D gene is TRBD2 (7 bases). This CDR3 is built from 16 residues. V was pared by 4 bases and J by 5 bases, with 21 bases between. Germline-derived CDR1 and CDR2 are SGHDT and YYEEEE. For the CDR3, the DNA is TGTGCCAGCAGCCCCTGGGGGCGCAGGGGAGGGGAGACCCAGTACTTC. It specifies CASSPWGRRGGETQYF. The full variable domain, in which reference TRBV5-6 and TRBJ2-5 provide the parts outside the CDR3, is DAGVTQSPTHLIKTRGQQVTLRCSPKSGHDTVSWYQQALGQGPQFIFQYYEEEERQRGNFPDRFSGHQFPNYSSELNVNALLLGDSALYLCASSPWGRRGGETQYFGPGTRLLVL.

By its share, this clone is medium-sized. This chain links TRBV19 with TRBJ2-3; 11 nucleotides agree with TRBD2. CDR1 is LNHDA and CDR2 is SQIVND in the germline V gene (reference sequence). V was pared by 5 bases and J by 4 bases, with 8 bases of the junction left unmatched. The CDR3 totals 16 residues. The CDR3 region is CASSGNSGGDPDTQYF. In DNA form, the CDR3 reads TGTGCCAGTAGTGGGAATAGCGGGGGGGACCCAGATACGCAGTATTTT.

The chain is built from TRBV2 and TRBJ2-7; D remains ambiguous. From germline, CDR1 is SNHLY and CDR2 FYNNEI. CDR3 size: 12 residues. V lost 5 bases to trimming and J lost 0 bases, with 5 bases between them. CDR3 sequence: CASSPSSYEQYF. For the CDR3, the DNA is TGTGCCAGCAGTCCTAGCTCCTACGAGCAGTACTTC.

This chain links TRBV6-5 with TRBJ2-1, with D possibly matching TRBD2 (6 bases). Trimming stripped 5 bases from V and 0 bases from J, with 8 bases between. The germline gives CDR1 MNHEY, CDR2 SVGAGI. CDR3 length: 14 amino acids. CDR3 protein: CASSTTSSYNEQFF. For the CDR3, the DNA is TGTGCCAGCAGTACGACTAGCTCCTACAATGAGCAGTTCTTC.

The chain is built from TRBV4-2 and TRBJ2-7; 8 nucleotides line up with TRBD1. From germline, CDR1 is LGHNA and CDR2 YNFKEQ. Unmatched junction bases numbered 7, after V lost 2 bases and J lost 4 bases. CDR3 length: 15 amino acids. This CDR3 is CASSQQSQGAYEQYF. Written as DNA, the CDR3 is TGTGCCAGCAGCCAACAATCTCAGGGGGCTTACGAGCAGTACTTC.

The chain is built from TRBV27 and TRBJ1-1, with TRBD1 matching 9 bases. Germline CDR1 reads MNHEY; CDR2 reads SMNVEV (reference sequence). The CDR3 contains 15 residues. The trim removed 2 bases at V and 8 bases at J, leaving 9 bases unmatched. Written as DNA, the CDR3 is TGTGCCAGCAGTTTAGTTGGACAGGGGAAAAGAGAAGCTTTCTTT. Translating gives CASSLVGQGKREAFF.

The chain carries TRBV3-1 (or the pseudogene TRBV3-2) and TRBJ2-1; TRBD2 is a possible D gene (6 bases). This CDR3 region has 14 residues. With 7 bases removed from V and 2 bases from J, the gap between germline ends came to 12 bases. Germline V gene sequence: CDR1 LGHDT, CDR2 YNNKEL (reference sequence). The DNA of the CDR3 is TGTGCCAGCAATGCGGGGCCGACCTACAATGAGCAGTTCTTC. Translating it yields CASNAGPTYNEQFF.